The rows below give T cell receptor beta chains drawn from one sample of a study of T cells in Graves' hyperthyroidism and ophthalmopathy. TCRdb processed the multiplex PCR reads anew with MiXCR; each CDR3 protein has one entry. The sample carries hundreds of thousands of distinct CDR3 sequences, around 22% recorded once. Input material: blood. Receptor source: a man aged 30 to 45 with Graves' ophthalmopathy. Each CDR3 is given with its conserved first and last residue. The D gene is left open where the match is weak. Clone size is shown for a subset of rows, as once, few, many or a class of expanded clone.

. TRBJ2-1 . TRBV15 TGTGCCACCAGCCAGAATTACAATGAGCAGTTCTTC CATSQNYNEQFF
many TRBJ2-1 . TRBV30 TGTGCCTGGAGTTCGGTTAATGAGCAGTTCTTC CAWSSVNEQFF
few TRBJ2-5 . TRBV20-1 TGCAGTGCTCAAACTCTCAGGAGGGAGACCCAGTACTTC CSAQTLRRETQYF
. TRBJ1-4 TRBD1 TRBV11-2 TGTGCCAGCAGCCCCCGGACAGGGGACAGTGAAAAACTGTTTTTT CASSPRTGDSEKLFF
many TRBJ1-1 . TRBV3-1 TGTGCAAGCCAAAGGCAGAACACTGAAGCTTTCTTT CASQRQNTEAFF
many TRBJ1-1 TRBD1 TRBV2 TGTGCCAGCAGTGAACAGGGGGGAAACACTGAAGCTTTCTTT CASSEQGGNTEAFF
many TRBJ1-2 . TRBV3-1 TGTGCCAGCAGCCCGGGTGTTGTCAACTATGGCTACACCTTC CASSPGVVNYGYTF
few TRBJ2-7 . TRBV2 TGTGCCAGCAGTGTTGAGGAGCAGTACTTC CASSVEEQYF
many TRBJ1-5 . TRBV20-1 TGCAGTGCTAGTGTACCAGGCTATAGCAATCAGCCCCAGCATTTT CSASVPGYSNQPQHF
few TRBJ1-5 . TRBV20-1 TGCAGTGCTAGAGGGGCCCAGGCCGGAGATAGCAATCAGCCCCAGCATTTT CSARGAQAGDSNQPQHF
many TRBJ2-1 . TRBV30 TGTGCCTGGAGTGTTAGCTACAATGAGCAGTTCTTC CAWSVSYNEQFF
. TRBJ1-3 . TRBV2 TGTGCCAGCAGTGAAACCGAGAGCTCTGGAAACACCATATATTTT CASSETESSGNTIYF
many TRBJ2-3 . TRBV6-4 TGTGCCAGCAGCGAGGGGACCTTCGGGTTGGATACGCAGTATTTT CASSEGTFGLDTQYF
many TRBJ2-3 . TRBV20-1 TGCAGTGCTAGGTACGGGTTCACAGATACGCAGTATTTT CSARYGFTDTQYF
many TRBJ2-3 . TRBV5-1 TGCGCCAGCAGCTTGGACTCACGCGCTTCTAGCACAGATACGCAGTATTTT CASSLDSRASSTDTQYF
few TRBJ1-1 . TRBV4-2 TGTGCCAGCAGCCAAGATGTTGGCGAGGGGACCACTGAAGCTTTCTTT CASSQDVGEGTTEAFF
few TRBJ2-7 . TRBV3-1 TGTGCCAGCAGCCAAGATCGTCGAGCATCCTACGAGCAGTACTTC CASSQDRRASYEQYF
many TRBJ2-7 . TRBV5-1 TGCGCCAGCAGCTACTCGGGACGTACCTCCTACGAGCAGTACTTC CASSYSGRTSYEQYF
. TRBJ2-3 TRBD2 TRBV15 TGTGCCACCAGCAGAGGGGGGGGTACAGATACGCAGTATTTT CATSRGGGTDTQYF
. TRBJ2-7 . TRBV7-8 TGTGCCAGCAGCCGCTGGGACAAGGCCTCCTACGAGCAGTACTTC CASSRWDKASYEQYF
many TRBJ2-1 . TRBV20-1 TGCAGTGCTAGACCGATACAGGATTCCTACAATGAGCAGTTCTTC CSARPIQDSYNEQFF
. TRBJ2-7 TRBD1 TRBV10-3 TGTGCCATCAGTGACTCCGGGACAGGGGGCAGCGAGCAGTACTTC CAISDSGTGGSEQYF
. TRBJ2-5 . TRBV10-2 TGCGCCAGCAGGACGATACAAGAGACCCAGTACTTC CASRTIQETQYF
. TRBJ2-3 . TRBV11-3 TGTGCCAGCAGCTTAGAGTCGGACGGGGATACGCAGTATTTT CASSLESDGDTQYF
. TRBJ2-1 . TRBV9 TGTGCCAGCAGCAGAGGGGGGGGGGTCGCGGGCGATGAGCAGTTCTTC CASSRGGGVAGDEQFF
once TRBJ1-5 TRBD1 TRBV10-3 TGTGCCATCAGTCCGACAGGGGCGATTCCTCAGCCCCAGCATTTT CAISPTGAIPQPQHF
. TRBJ2-1 . TRBV27 TGTGCCAGCAGACAGGGTGGAAGCAATGAGCAGTTCTTC CASRQGGSNEQFF
few TRBJ2-1 TRBD2 TRBV24-1 TGTGCCACCAGTGATAGGAAGGCAGCGGGAGAGATCTACAATGAGCAGTTCTTC CATSDRKAAGEIYNEQFF
. TRBJ2-1 . TRBV24-1 TGTGCCACCAGTGATCCTCCTTACAATGAGCAGTTCTTC CATSDPPYNEQFF
many TRBJ2-4 . TRBV28 TGTGCCAGCAGCTACAGGGCCCGTGCCAAAAACATTCAGTACTTC CASSYRARAKNIQYF
few TRBJ1-4 . TRBV2 TGTGCCAGCAGATCGACTCAGACAGGAGGGTCGTATGAAAAACTGTTTTTT CASRSTQTGGSYEKLFF
. TRBJ2-1 TRBD2 TRBV20-1 TGCAGTGTTGGGGGGGTAGCGGGAGGGCGAGCCAATGAGCAGTTCTTC CSVGGVAGGRANEQFF
many TRBJ2-1 TRBD2 TRBV3-1 TGTGCCAGCAGTCTAGCGGGAGGACATGGCAATGAGCAGTTCTTC CASSLAGGHGNEQFF
many TRBJ1-1 . TRBV28 TGTGCCAGCACCAATCCGTATACAGGGAATAGACAAACTGAAGCTTTCTTT CASTNPYTGNRQTEAFF
. TRBJ1-2 . TRBV2 TGTGCCAGAGAGGATGACTATGGCTACACCTTC CAREDDYGYTF
many TRBJ2-1 . TRBV11-3 TGTGCCAGCAGCGGGATGAGGAGGTACAGTGAGCAGTTCTTC CASSGMRRYSEQFF
. TRBJ2-3 TRBD2 TRBV6-2/TRBV6-3 TGTGCCAGCAGTTACTCCGGGCGGGCTAGCGGCTTCACAGATACGCAGTATTTT CASSYSGRASGFTDTQYF
few TRBJ1-2 TRBD1 TRBV9 TGTGCCAGCAGCGTAGGCTGGACAGGGGGGGCTGGCTACACCTTC CASSVGWTGGAGYTF
many TRBJ2-7 TRBD2 TRBV30 TGTGCCTGGCAGAGGACTAGCTGGGGCGAGCAGTACTTC CAWQRTSWGEQYF
. TRBJ2-1 TRBD1 TRBV6-1 TGTGCCAGCAGTTGGACAGGGGGTAGCTCCTACAATGAGCAGTTCTTC CASSWTGGSSYNEQFF
few TRBJ1-2 . TRBV20-1 TGCAGTGCTAATGATCGGGGTTTGAATGGCTACACCTTC CSANDRGLNGYTF
few TRBJ2-7 . TRBV5-1 TGCGCCAGCAGCTTAACAGGGCTCCCCTCCTACGAGCAGTACTTC CASSLTGLPSYEQYF
. TRBJ1-2 TRBD1 TRBV19 TGTGCCAGTACGGACAGGTCTCGTGGCTACACCTTC CASTDRSRGYTF
. TRBJ2-6 TRBD1 TRBV6-1 TGTGCCAGCACCAGACAGGGGGTATTTGGGGCCAACGTCCTGACTTTC CASTRQGVFGANVLTF
. TRBJ2-1 TRBD2 TRBV2 TGTGCCAGCAGTGAGACTAGCGGGGTTCAGTTCTTC CASSETSGVQFF
many TRBJ2-3 TRBD2 TRBV6-1 TGTGCCAGCAGTGAACTAGCGGGAGGGCCAGATACGCAGTATTTT CASSELAGGPDTQYF
few TRBJ1-5 . TRBV11-3 TGTGCCAGCAGCGCCTTTTCCAATCAGCCCCAGCATTTT CASSAFSNQPQHF
. TRBJ1-2 . TRBV5-5 TGTGCCAGCAGCCGCCAGGGAAATTATAGGGATGGCTACACCTTC CASSRQGNYRDGYTF
many TRBJ2-4 . TRBV11-2 TGTGCCAGCAGCTTAGATCTTGCCGGGACGAAACACATTCAGTACTTC CASSLDLAGTKHIQYF